This T cell receptor beta chain was identified in a study of T cells in localized non-small cell lung cancer. Study results and caveats: There was higher T cell clonality in uninvolved adjacent lung than in tumor, and it was highest there.

It was adjacent lung free of atypia that was taken, at least 2 cm from the tumor margin. Measured with immunoSEQ multiplex PCR; TCRdb has only the in-frame clones, and not every one. The sample records 1,200 or so clones, roughly 25% being singletons. This clone appeared a few times. Its antigen is undetermined. The CDR3 is 16 amino acids. CDR1 is SGHRS and CDR2 is YFSETQ in the germline V gene. After removal of 2 bases from V and 8 bases from J, the junction contained 11 bases not matched to a gene. V is TRBV5-1 and J is TRBJ2-1, with 9 bases fitting TRBD1. The TCR sequence derives from a male donor aged 60 or over with stage I lung adenocarcinoma. Sequenced material: normal lung tissue next to the tumor, taken before any cancer treatment. This CDR3 is CASSFSGTGTFDEQFF. CDR3 DNA sequence: TGCGCCAGCAGCTTCTCCGGGACAGGGACGTTCGATGAGCAGTTCTTC.